This T cell receptor beta chain was retrieved from a study of cytomegalovirus exposure and HLA in healthy donors. Background on the study: The same platform was used for the 90 to 150 validation repertoires as for the approximately 730 first-cohort repertoires, as reported in a later analysis.

Broader study findings: Researchers counted roughly 160 TCR beta chains as cytomegalovirus-associated. It was confirmed in vitro that three of the CMV-associated chains were specific for CMV antigens.

This CDR3 has 15 amino acids. Germline loops: CDR1 SGDLS, CDR2 YYNGEE. The V end was cut by 0 bases, the J end by 1 base, with 10 bases between. The repertoire was sequenced with immunoSEQ multiplex PCR; TCRdb's copy has only in-frame clones and lacks some. The sample consists of about 150,000 clones, 94% of them appearing once. About this clone: What it binds is unknown.

The TCR was taken from a man younger than 35 in good health and CMV-seropositive. Sequencing input: PBMCs. The rearrangement uses TRBV9 and TRBJ2-5; a weak D match, TRBD1 (5 bases). The CDR3 DNA reads TGTGCCAGCAGCGTAGATCAGGGCTTCCAAGAGACCCAGTACTTC. Its protein product is CASSVDQGFQETQYF.